One sample yielded the 24 T cell receptor beta chains listed below, sequenced in a study of memory CD4+ T cells and cytomegalovirus serostatus (dated by TCRdb to about 2019). The library came from the immunoSEQ multiplex PCR assay. Imported from immuneACCESS, the table was reduced by TCRdb to in-frame sequences with V and J called. These copies leave out some clones; in studies compared against another copy, an unresolved V gene accounts for under half, and the cause of the remainder is not known. This sample gives approximately 63,000 clones in total; roughly 80% of them show up just once. The ten most abundant clones make up 0.53% of the sample. Single viable CD3+CD4+CD8-CD45RO+ cells were sorted as memory CD4+ T cells on a FACSAria II. The sequenced sample consisted of memory CD4+ T cells from blood. All receptors come from an adult in good health and CMV-seronegative. Some clones in this sample may be carry-over from other donors' samples.

This clone has a single count. J is TRBJ2-3 and V is TRBV28; perhaps TRBD1 as D (6 bases). In germline, CDR1 is MDHEN, CDR2 SYDVKM. CDR3 size: 13 residues. V lost 3 bases and J 6 bases, leaving 10 bases between the germline ends. CDR3 bases: TGTGCCAGCAGTTTGTGGCAGGGGGATACGCAGTATTTT. Protein: CASSLWQGDTQYF.

The V and J genes are TRBV11-2 and TRBJ1-2; 7 bases are a match to TRBD1. CDR3 length: 16 amino acids. The germline V gene has CDR1 SGHAT and CDR2 FQNNGV. Trimming at V came to 4 bases and at J to 5 bases, leaving 13 bases not matched to a gene. The CDR3 DNA reads as TGTGCCAGCAGCTCGGCGACAGGGACGGTTGCATATGGCTACACCTTC. Its translation: CASSSATGTVAYGYTF.

This clone was found a few times. V and J are TRBV5-1 and TRBJ2-3; the match to TRBD2 covers 8 bases. Germline assignment: CDR1 SGHRS and CDR2 YFSETQ. The J segment lost 5 bases and the V segment lost 4 bases, leaving 3 bases of the junction unmatched. This CDR3 comprises 13 residues. In DNA, the CDR3 is TGCGCCAGCAGCCCCCGGGAGGGAGATACGCAGTATTTT. Translating gives CASSPREGDTQYF.

The gene calls are TRBV10-3 and TRBJ2-7; D ambiguous. Germline CDR1 ENHRY, CDR2 SYGVKD. The ends were cut back, 3 bases at V and 2 bases at J, with 20 bases in the middle. This CDR3 is 17 amino acids long. CDR3 amino acids: CAISEGPARSSTYEQYF. The CDR3 region has the DNA TGTGCCATCAGTGAAGGGCCCGCTAGATCGTCGACCTACGAGCAGTACTTC.

V is TRBV30 and J is TRBJ1-4, with TRBD1 as a possible D gene (6 bases). The CDR3 loop spans 13 amino acids. V dropped 3 bases and J dropped 4 bases, with 9 bases sitting between them. Germline V gives CDR1 GTSNPN, CDR2 SVGIG (reference sequence). CDR3 sequence reads: CAWRRQVNEKLFF. CDR3 bases: TGTGCCTGGAGAAGACAGGTTAATGAAAAACTGTTTTTT.

A few counts support this clone. This chain joins TRBV5-1 and TRBJ2-7, with 9 bases fitting TRBD2. This CDR3 region has 17 residues. V trimming: 2 bases; J trimming: 4 bases; junction bases outside the gene matches: 13. The germline V gene has CDR1 SGHRS and CDR2 YFSETQ. CDR3 nucleotide sequence: TGCGCCAGCAGCTTAATCGCGGGAGGGCCTCTGGTGTACGAGCAGTACTTC. Translating gives CASSLIAGGPLVYEQYF.

The rearrangement joins TRBV2 to TRBJ2-7; weak D call: TRBD1 (6 bases). The germline V gene has CDR1 SNHLY and CDR2 FYNNEI. The CDR3 is made up of 14 amino acids. V lost 2 bases and J 4 bases, leaving 12 bases between the germline ends. The CDR3 loop is CASSEQGQLYEQYF. DNA for the CDR3: TGTGCCAGCAGTGAACAAGGACAGTTATACGAGCAGTACTTC.

The V and J genes are TRBV19 and TRBJ2-6; the D call may be TRBD1 or TRBD2 (6 bases each). V gave up 4 bases and J gave up 0 bases, with 13 bases separating them. The germline gives CDR1 LNHDA, CDR2 SQIVND (reference sequence). This CDR3 has 17 residues. This CDR3 reads CASSKWGASSGANVLTF. CDR3 in DNA: TGTGCCAGTAGTAAGTGGGGGGCGAGCTCTGGGGCCAACGTCCTGACTTTC.

The chain couples TRBV7-8 to TRBJ2-1; 7 bases are shared with TRBD2. V trimming: 1 base; J trimming: 4 bases; junction bases outside the gene matches: 7. In germline, CDR1 is SGHVS, CDR2 FQNEAQ. The CDR3 is made up of 16 amino acids. DNA of the CDR3: TGTGCCAGCAGCTTAGTACGTAGCGGGCAGTACAATGAGCAGTTCTTC. Its translation is CASSLVRSGQYNEQFF.

This clone appeared a few times. Other DNA sequences from this sample encode an identical CDR3 as well. The V and J genes are TRBV28 and TRBJ1-1; D not resolved. The CDR3 is 14 amino acids. Germline V gene lookup returns CDR1 MDHEN and CDR2 SYDVKM. V shed 2 bases and J shed 2 bases, with 9 bases lying between them. The CDR3 DNA follows: TGTGCCAGCAGTTTAATTATCGGTAACACTGAAGCTTTCTTT. This codes for CASSLIIGNTEAFF.

V gene TRBV28 combines with J gene TRBJ1-5; possibly TRBD1 for D (5 bases). Germline V CDR1 and CDR2: MDHEN, SYDVKM. V lost 2 bases and J 7 bases, leaving 12 bases between the germline ends. The CDR3 is 14 residues long. The CDR3 region has the DNA TGTGCCAGCAGTTTACTCTGGGGGGGGCAGCCCCAGCATTTT. It translates to CASSLLWGGQPQHF.

To note about this clone: At one of its ends the junction is not consistent with the germline gene, which may arise from a read error. The CDR3 DNA is TGTGCCAGCAGCTTGTGGAGCACTCAGCCCCAGCATTTT. As protein: CASSLWSTQPQHF. This chain uses TRBV5-8 with TRBJ1-5; D call uncertain. Per the germline V gene, CDR1 is SGHTS and CDR2 is YDEGEE. This CDR3 has 13 amino acids.

The V and J genes are TRBV5-1 and TRBJ1-1; D remains unclear. V lost 1 base, J lost 0 bases, and 7 bases lay in between. Germline loops: CDR1 SGHRS, CDR2 YFSETQ. The CDR3 extends over 14 amino acids. CDR3 in amino acids: CASSLTPLNTEAFF. The CDR3 DNA is TGCGCCAGCAGCTTGACCCCCTTGAACACTGAAGCTTTCTTT.

The CDR3 bases are TGTGCCATCAATGGGGACAGCACAGATACGCAGTATTTT. Translating it yields CAINGDSTDTQYF. This rearrangement joins TRBV10-3 to TRBJ2-3, with D perhaps assigned TRBD1 or TRBD2 (5 bases each). The ends were cut back, 7 bases at V and 0 bases at J, with 8 bases in the middle. The CDR3 has 13 residues. Germline V gene data show CDR1 as ENHRY and CDR2 as SYGVKD.

The J gene is TRBJ2-2, the V gene TRBV2; no clear D gene. CDR3 length: 13 residues. Germline V gene sequence: CDR1 SNHLY, CDR2 FYNNEI. V was trimmed by 8 bases and J by 1 base, leaving 8 bases between them. The CDR3 loop reads CASHRMNTGELFF. The CDR3 DNA reads TGTGCCAGCCACCGAATGAACACCGGGGAGCTGTTTTTT.

The chain links TRBV7-2 to TRBJ2-2; D is undetermined. CDR1 and CDR2 from the germline V gene are SGHTA and FQGNSA. CDR3 size: 15 residues. The V and J ends lost 5 bases and 6 bases respectively, with 16 bases between them. The chain's CDR3 is CASSPWAETSGELFF. CDR3 sequence (DNA): TGTGCCAGCAGCCCCTGGGCCGAGACCTCCGGGGAGCTGTTTTTT. The full variable domain, in which reference TRBV7-2 and TRBJ2-2 provide the parts outside the CDR3, is GAGVSQSPSNKVTEKGKDVELRCDPISGHTALYWYRQSLGQGLEFLIYFQGNSAPDKSGLPSDRFSAERTGGSVSTLTIQRTQQEDSAVYLCASSPWAETSGELFFGEGSRLTVL.

In this sample, this clone turned up a few times. The chain recombines TRBV2 with TRBJ2-7; D not certain. V was pared by 7 bases and J by 7 bases, with 14 bases between. This CDR3 is built from 12 residues. Per the germline V gene, CDR1 is SNHLY and CDR2 is FYNNEI. The chain's CDR3 is CASTPGLGEQYF. CDR3 DNA: TGTGCCAGCACCCCGGGCTTGGGGGAGCAGTACTTC. The full variable domain, in which reference TRBV2 and TRBJ2-7 provide the parts outside the CDR3, is EPEVTQTPSHQVTQMGQEVILRCVPISNHLYFYWYRQILGQKVEFLVSFYNNEISEKSEIFDDQFSVERPDGSNFTLKIRSTKLEDSAMYFCASTPGLGEQYFGPGTRLTVT.

V usage is TRBV5-1 and J usage is TRBJ1-2; D is undetermined. With 4 bases removed from V and 2 bases from J, the gap between germline ends came to 12 bases. The CDR3 length is 14 residues. Germline CDR1 reads SGHRS; CDR2 reads YFSETQ. The CDR3 region has the DNA TGCGCCAGCAGCCCCGGGTCGACCAACTATGGCTACACCTTC. Its protein is CASSPGSTNYGYTF.

The chain recombines TRBV4-2 with TRBJ2-1; 9 positions match TRBD2. CDR3 length: 17 residues. The germline CDR1 and CDR2 sequences are LGHNA and YNFKEQ. The junction had 14 bases not matched to a gene; V was cut back by 3 bases and J by 8 bases. CDR3 loop: CASSHGSPWLAGYEQFF. The CDR3 nucleotides read TGTGCCAGCAGCCATGGATCCCCGTGGCTAGCGGGATATGAGCAGTTCTTC.

This sequence joins TRBV5-1 and TRBJ1-2; weak D call: TRBD1 (6 bases). This CDR3 contains 18 residues. CDR1 and CDR2 from the germline V gene are SGHRS and YFSETQ. V lost 0 bases, J lost 2 bases, and 20 bases lay in between. The CDR3 nucleotides are TGCGCCAGCAGCTTGGGGTCTGGGGGGGCGCTTGGAAACTATGGCTACACCTTC. Protein sequence: CASSLGSGGALGNYGYTF.

V and J are TRBV5-5 and TRBJ2-1; TRBD1 matches 7 bases. V dropped 1 base and J dropped 0; count of bases not matched to a gene: 4. Germline CDR1 and CDR2: SGHKS and YYEKEE (reference sequence). CDR3 length: 16 residues. In nucleotides, the CDR3 is TGTGCCAGCAGCTTGACAGGGGCCAGCTCCTACAATGAGCAGTTCTTC. Protein sequence: CASSLTGASSYNEQFF.

This clone turned up a few times. The CDR3 coding sequence is TGTGCCAGCAGCGCCTCGGACAGGGGTGTTGGCGAGCAGTACTTC. Its protein is CASSASDRGVGEQYF. The J gene is TRBJ2-7, the V gene TRBV9; 9 bases match TRBD1. CDR3 length equals 15 residues. In germline, CDR1 is SGDLS, CDR2 YYNGEE. V lost 3 bases to trimming and J lost 6 bases; unmatched junction nucleotides: 10.

This clone appeared once. The rearrangement links TRBV7-2 to TRBJ1-2; D perhaps matches TRBD1 (6 bases). CDR1 is SGHTA and CDR2 is FQGNSA in the germline V gene. CDR3 length equals 13 residues. V was clipped by 2 bases and J by 4 bases, with 8 bases between them. CDR3 protein: CASSLYRAYGYTF. The CDR3 bases are TGTGCCAGCAGCTTATACAGGGCCTATGGCTACACCTTC. The full variable domain, with the rest looked up from reference TRBV7-2 and TRBJ1-2, is GAGVSQSPSNKVTEKGKDVELRCDPISGHTALYWYRQSLGQGLEFLIYFQGNSAPDKSGLPSDRFSAERTGGSVSTLTIQRTQQEDSAVYLCASSLYRAYGYTFGSGTRLTVV.

This CDR3 reads CASSLVEQGPTHEQYF. CDR3 nucleotides: TGTGCCAGCAGCTTGGTGGAACAGGGGCCAACCCACGAGCAGTACTTC. The genes are TRBV5-6 and TRBJ2-5; 7 nucleotides align to TRBD1. The assigned J gene may be wrong: the sequence end matches TRBJ2-7 better. This CDR3 has 16 residues. Germline V lookup: CDR1 SGHDT, CDR2 YYEEEE.